This T cell receptor beta chain is from a study of cytomegalovirus exposure and HLA in healthy donors. V was pared by 6 bases and J by 0 bases, with 6 bases between. The length of the CDR3 is 13 residues. Germline CDR1 is MNHNS and CDR2 is SASEGT. Primers: 60 Vbeta forward and 13 Jbeta reverse. Assay: immunoSEQ multiplex PCR; the TCRdb copy retains only in-frame clones and omits some. The sample has roughly 150,000 clones, approximately 73% seen once; the top ten hold more than 9%. Input material: PBMCs. V and J are TRBV6-1 and TRBJ1-5; D gene uncertain. The receptor's source is a man younger than 45 in good health and CMV-seropositive. The CDR3 coding sequence is TGTGCCAGCAGGGAGGTTAGCAATCAGCCCCAGCATTTT. Protein: CASREVSNQPQHF.